Listed here are 29 T cell receptor beta chains from one sample, sequenced in a study of blood T cells in healthy people across ages. A second 7 to 11 cycle PCR used barcoded and J-beta primers. TCRdb reanalysed the 5' RACE reads using MiXCR and keeps one entry per CDR3 protein. The sample lists about 2 million distinct CDR3 sequences, less than 50% seen once, with less than 2.5% in the top ten. Sequencing was done on a sample of blood. These TCRs come from a woman aged 40 to 50 in good health.

The table lists this clonotype with a few counts. V usage is TRBV15 and J usage is TRBJ2-3; D may be TRBD2 (5 bases). The germline V gene encodes CDR1 LNHNV and CDR2 YYDKDF (reference sequence). This CDR3 has 12 residues. The V and J ends lost 3 bases and 8 bases respectively, with 9 bases between them. This CDR3 is CATSRKDSTQYF. DNA for the CDR3: TGTGCCACCAGCAGGAAGGACTCTACGCAGTATTTT.

The V call is TRBV5-1, the J call TRBJ2-2; 7 bases align to TRBD1. The CDR3 totals 13 residues. Trimming removed 6 bases from V and 4 bases from J; junction bases left unmatched: 3. Germline assignment: CDR1 SGHRS and CDR2 YFSETQ. CDR3: CASNPGGTGELFF. The CDR3 nucleotides are TGCGCCAGCAACCCAGGGGGCACCGGGGAGCTGTTTTTT.

This clonotype was observed many times. The chain combines TRBV25-1 with TRBJ2-5; D perhaps matches TRBD2 (7 bases). Germline lookup yields CDR1 MGHDK and CDR2 SYGVNS. The CDR3 is made up of 14 amino acids. V dropped 3 bases and J dropped 1 base, with 9 bases sitting between them. The chain's CDR3 is CASSEGGAQETQYF. In DNA form, the CDR3 reads TGTGCCAGCAGTGAGGGGGGGGCCCAAGAGACCCAGTACTTC.

This sequence joins TRBV12-3 or TRBV12-4 and TRBJ1-5; TRBD1 matches 7 bases. CDR3 length equals 14 residues. V shed 6 bases, J shed 6 bases, and the junction held 8 bases outside the gene matches. This CDR3 is CASSQTGRAQPQHF. The CDR3 DNA follows: TGTGCCAGCAGCCAGACAGGGAGGGCTCAGCCCCAGCATTTT.

The chain links TRBV7-2 to TRBJ2-3; D call uncertain. CDR1 and CDR2 (germline): SGHTA, FQGNSA. Trimming removed 3 bases at V and 6 bases at J, with 16 bases between. The CDR3 runs 15 residues. CDR3 residues: CASSFSSAPRDTQYF. In DNA, the CDR3 is TGTGCCAGCAGCTTTTCTAGTGCTCCCAGGGATACGCAGTATTTT.

The gene calls are TRBV6-1 and TRBJ2-5; perhaps TRBD1 as D (5 bases). Germline V gene sequence: CDR1 MNHNS, CDR2 SASEGT. V was trimmed by 7 bases and J by 5 bases, leaving 17 bases between them. This CDR3 region has 14 residues. The CDR3 loop reads CASKSAGSRETQYF. CDR3 nucleotide sequence: TGTGCCAGCAAGTCGGCAGGGTCCCGGGAGACCCAGTACTTC.

The genes are TRBV27 and TRBJ2-1; D might be TRBD1 (6 bases). Germline CDR1 MNHEY, CDR2 SMNVEV (reference sequence). The length of the CDR3 is 14 residues. With 0 bases removed from V and 7 bases from J, the gap between germline ends came to 10 bases. CDR3 nucleotides: TGTGCCAGCAGTTTATCGCAGAGGGGGAATGAGCAGTTCTTC. Protein sequence: CASSLSQRGNEQFF.

The V and J genes are TRBV7-9 and TRBJ2-3, with 14 nucleotides matching TRBD2. The CDR3 spans 18 residues. After removal of 6 bases from V and 2 bases from J, the junction contained 10 bases not matched to a gene. Germline CDR1 reads SEHNR; CDR2 reads FQNEAQ (reference sequence). CDR3 bases: TGTGCCAGCAGTCATAGACTAGCGGGGGGGCCGTTCACAGATACGCAGTATTTT. It specifies CASSHRLAGGPFTDTQYF.

The J gene is TRBJ1-2, the V gene TRBV18; 7 bases line up with TRBD1. With 3 bases clipped from V and 8 bases from J, the junction kept 6 bases outside the gene matches. The CDR3 is 13 residues long. Germline V gene lookup returns CDR1 KGHSH and CDR2 LQKENI. CDR3 in DNA: TGTGCCAGCTCACCCGATCAGGGGGAAGGCTACACCTTC. This codes for CASSPDQGEGYTF.

This clonotype has a handful of counts. The rearrangement joins TRBV12-3 or TRBV12-4 to TRBJ2-7, with TRBD1 matching over 7 bases. V gave up 6 bases and J gave up 0 bases; unmatched junction bases: 5. CDR3 size: 14 residues. CDR3 DNA sequence: TGTGCCAGCAGCGCCGGGACAGTCTCCTACGAGCAGTACTTC. It translates to CASSAGTVSYEQYF.

Only a few counts were recorded for this clonotype. The rearrangement links TRBV4-1 to TRBJ2-7; the match to TRBD2 covers 12 bases. The CDR3 length is 17 residues. J was trimmed by 0 bases and V by 4 bases; bases with no gene match: 7. Looked up from germline, CDR1 is MGHRA and CDR2 is YSYEKL. CDR3: CASSLSGLAGISYEQYF. CDR3 DNA: TGCGCCAGCAGCCTATCCGGACTAGCGGGGATCTCCTACGAGCAGTACTTC.

The chain links TRBV29-1 to TRBJ2-1; no definite D call. Germline CDR1 and CDR2: SQVTM and ANQGSEA. V was pared by 7 bases and J by 13 bases, with 20 bases between. This CDR3 region has 12 residues. The CDR3 nucleotides are TGCAGCGCCCCAGGAAGGGTAGAGACCCAGTTCTTC. The encoded protein is CSAPGRVETQFF.

The rearrangement uses TRBV20-1 and TRBJ2-5; 7 positions match TRBD2. Looked up from germline, CDR1 is DFQATT and CDR2 is SNEGSKA (reference sequence). V lost 5 bases and J lost 5; bases outside the gene matches: 14. The CDR3 runs to 15 residues. CDR3 in DNA: TGCAGTGCTTTATGGACGGCGGGGGTGGTGGAGACCCAGTACTTC. It codes for CSALWTAGVVETQYF.

This chain joins TRBV11-2 and TRBJ2-5; possibly TRBD2 for D (6 bases). The CDR3 spans 17 residues. Trimming left V 0 bases short and J 1 base short, with 15 bases between. The V gene's germline CDR1 is SGHAT and CDR2 FQNNGV. The chain's CDR3 is CASSLDQVEGPQETQYF. DNA of the CDR3: TGTGCCAGCAGCTTAGATCAGGTGGAGGGGCCCCAAGAGACCCAGTACTTC.

This chain links TRBV2 with TRBJ2-1; 9 nucleotides line up with TRBD2. Germline trimming cut 6 bases from V and 0 bases from J; bases unmatched to any gene: 6. The CDR3 has 16 residues. The germline V gene encodes CDR1 SNHLY and CDR2 FYNNEI. Here the CDR3 reads CASRFRSGSSYNEQFF. CDR3 nucleotides: TGTGCCAGCAGGTTCCGTAGCGGGAGCTCCTACAATGAGCAGTTCTTC.

This chain links TRBV11-2 with TRBJ2-1, with 9 positions matching TRBD1. The CDR3 length is 15 residues. V shed 5 bases, J shed 5 bases, and the junction held 7 bases outside the gene matches. Germline CDR1 and CDR2: SGHAT and FQNNGV. CDR3 protein: CASSPGTGKNNEQFF. CDR3 nucleotide sequence: TGTGCCAGCAGCCCGGGGACAGGGAAGAACAATGAGCAGTTCTTC. The full variable domain, rest sourced from reference TRBV11-2 and TRBJ2-1, is EAGVAQSPRYKIIEKRQSVAFWCNPISGHATLYWYQQILGQGPKLLIQFQNNGVVDDSQLPKDRFSAERLKGVDSTLKIQPAKLEDSAVYLCASSPGTGKNNEQFFGPGTRLTVL.

The chain carries TRBV27 and TRBJ2-1; 7 bases line up with TRBD1. TRBJ2-7 matches the DNA end more closely, so the J call is doubtful. Germline V lookup: CDR1 MNHEY, CDR2 SMNVEV (reference sequence). There are 16 residues in the CDR3. The CDR3 here is CASSSGTDSSYNEQYF. The CDR3 nucleotides are TGTGCCAGCAGTTCGGGGACAGATAGCTCCTACAATGAGCAGTACTTC.

V and J are TRBV7-2 and TRBJ2-3; TRBD1 is a possible D gene (5 bases). This CDR3 contains 14 residues. V was trimmed by 5 bases and J by 8 bases, leaving 17 bases between them. Germline CDR1 reads SGHTA; CDR2 reads FQGNSA. For the CDR3, the DNA is TGTGCCAGCAGCCGACTTCAGGGAACCCGTACGCAGTATTTT. Protein product: CASSRLQGTRTQYF.

This chain uses TRBV2 with TRBJ1-2; 8 bases line up with TRBD1. CDR3 length: 15 amino acids. Looked up from germline, CDR1 is SNHLY and CDR2 is FYNNEI. The junction had 7 bases not matched to a gene; V was cut back by 4 bases and J by 3 bases. The CDR3 DNA reads as TGTGCCAGCAGTGCCGGGACAGGAGGCCACTATGGCTACACCTTC. As protein: CASSAGTGGHYGYTF.

This chain links TRBV27 with TRBJ2-3; D is ambiguous. This CDR3 comprises 16 residues. Trimming removed 6 bases from V and 4 bases from J, with 20 bases in between. The germline V gene has CDR1 MNHEY and CDR2 SMNVEV (reference sequence). CDR3 nucleotide sequence: TGTGCCAGCAGCCTAAAATTTGGGGTCGTGGCAGATACGCAGTATTTT. Translation: CASSLKFGVVADTQYF.

This chain connects TRBV6-6 to TRBJ2-3, with D possibly being TRBD2 (5 bases). CDR3 length: 16 residues. The V gene lost 8 bases and the J gene lost 0 bases, with 18 bases spanning the gap. CDR1 and CDR2 (germline): MNHNY, SVGAGI (reference sequence). The CDR3 nucleotides read TGTGCCAGCGCCGCGACGGGGAAAACTAGCACAGATACGCAGTATTTT. It translates to CASAATGKTSTDTQYF.

This sequence joins TRBV28 and TRBJ1-2; D is perhaps TRBD1 (5 bases). V was clipped by 8 bases and J by 8 bases, with 18 bases between them. Germline lookup yields CDR1 MDHEN and CDR2 SYDVKM. The CDR3 has 13 amino acids. This chain's CDR3 is CASRGHALSGYTF. The CDR3, as DNA: TGTGCCAGCCGGGGCCACGCCCTCTCCGGCTACACCTTC.

This clonotype was counted only a few times. CDR3 in amino acids: CASSLENGTQYF. In nucleotides, the CDR3 is TGTGCCAGCAGTTTAGAGAATGGGACCCAGTACTTC. The chain uses TRBV28 and TRBJ2-5; no clear D gene. This CDR3 is built from 12 residues. Germline values: CDR1 MDHEN, CDR2 SYDVKM. Trimming left V 2 bases short and J 7 bases short, with 8 bases between.

With respect to this clonotype: The conserved closing phenylalanine or tryptophan is absent in this CDR3, likely reflecting a read error. The chain recombines TRBV7-2 with TRBJ2-1; tentatively, D is TRBD2 (6 bases). Germline V CDR1 and CDR2: SGHTA, FQGNSA. V was pared by 6 bases and J by 2 bases, with 11 bases between. The CDR3 runs to 14 residues. CDR3 protein: CASRPGGAYNEQFL. The CDR3 DNA follows: TGTGCCAGCAGACCCGGGGGAGCCTACAATGAGCAGTTCTTG.

In the case of this clonotype: One end of the junction is discordant with germline, which a read error may explain. The V call is TRBV12-3 or TRBV12-4, the J call TRBJ2-1; D is perhaps TRBD2 (6 bases). This CDR3 contains 17 residues. The CDR3, as DNA: TGTGCCAGGGAAGGGAGTAGGAGGGAAGTCTCCTACAATGAGGAGTTCTTC. This encodes CAREGSRREVSYNEEFF.

This clonotype was seen more than once but under ten times. The CDR3 DNA follows: TGTGCCAGCAGCTTGAAGAACACTGAAGCTTTCTTT. Amino acid sequence: CASSLKNTEAFF. The chain carries TRBV5-4 and TRBJ1-1; D is unclear. The ends were cut back, 1 base at V and 1 base at J, with 2 bases in the middle. Per germline, CDR1 SGHNT and CDR2 YYREEE (reference sequence). CDR3 length equals 12 residues.

This clonotype was recorded a few times. This rearrangement joins TRBV29-1 to TRBJ2-6; 7 nucleotides align to TRBD1. V lost 7 bases to trimming and J lost 0 bases; unmatched junction nucleotides: 15. CDR1 and CDR2 from the germline V gene are SQVTM and ANQGSEA. The CDR3 spans 18 residues. The CDR3: CSAELDGQANSGANVLTF. In nucleotides, the CDR3 is TGCAGCGCGGAACTGGACGGACAGGCGAACTCTGGGGCCAACGTCCTGACTTTC.

In its sample, this clonotype was seen once. J is TRBJ2-5 and V is TRBV5-1, with 8 nucleotides matching TRBD2. The CDR3 length is 14 residues. CDR1 and CDR2 from the germline V gene are SGHRS and YFSETQ. After removal of 8 bases from V and 2 bases from J, the junction contained 8 bases not matched to a gene. CDR3: CARLPGGSQETQYF. The DNA for the CDR3 is TGCGCCAGGTTACCGGGGGGGAGTCAAGAGACCCAGTACTTC.

This chain connects TRBV6-2 or TRBV6-3 to TRBJ2-1; D is ambiguous. CDR3 size: 14 residues. Germline CDR1 is MNHEY and CDR2 is SVGEGT. With 2 bases removed from V and 4 bases from J, the gap between germline ends came to 9 bases. The CDR3 protein is CASSYRQVYNEQFF. Written as DNA, the CDR3 is TGTGCCAGCAGTTACCGTCAAGTTTACAATGAGCAGTTCTTC.